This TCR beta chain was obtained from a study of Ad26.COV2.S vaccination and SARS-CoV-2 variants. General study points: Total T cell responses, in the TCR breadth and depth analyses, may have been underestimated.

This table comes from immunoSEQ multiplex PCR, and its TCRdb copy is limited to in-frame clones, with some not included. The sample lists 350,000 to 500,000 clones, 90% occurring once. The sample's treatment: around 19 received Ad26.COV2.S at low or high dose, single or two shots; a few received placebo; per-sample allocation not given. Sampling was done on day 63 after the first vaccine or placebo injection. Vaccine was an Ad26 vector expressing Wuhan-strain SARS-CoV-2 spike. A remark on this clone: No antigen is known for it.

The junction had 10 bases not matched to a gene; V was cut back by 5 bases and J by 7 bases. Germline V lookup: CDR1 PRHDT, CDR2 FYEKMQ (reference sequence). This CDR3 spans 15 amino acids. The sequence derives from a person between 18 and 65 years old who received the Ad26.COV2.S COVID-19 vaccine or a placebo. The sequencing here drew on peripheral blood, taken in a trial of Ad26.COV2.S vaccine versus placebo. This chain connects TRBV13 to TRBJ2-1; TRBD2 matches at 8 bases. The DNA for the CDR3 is TGTGCCAGCAGCAAACTTAGCGGGAAGGAGAATGAGCAGTTCTTC. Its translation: CASSKLSGKENEQFF.